One and the same sample provided the 14 T cell receptor beta chains below, sequenced in a study of tumor-infiltrating lymphocytes in primary liver carcinoma. Between roughly 17 and 31 mg of unsorted bulk tissue served as the source from which RNA and DNA were co-extracted. Priming with a constant-region primer yielded TCR beta cDNA from approximately 500 ng total RNA. The TCR beta library was amplified through three nested multiplex PCR rounds in a modified ARM-PCR procedure. TRBV1-TRBV30 forward primers paired with a C-beta reverse primer were used in the first two PCR rounds, which ran roughly 9 cycles each. TCRdb used MiXCR to reprocess the multiplex PCR reads, holding one entry per CDR3 protein. This sample has tens of thousands of distinct CDR3 sequences, with about three quarters found just once. Sequenced input: liver tumor tissue from sampling region 2. Subset denoted: tumor region T2, inferior pole. The receptors come from a man aged 35 to 55 with primary liver carcinoma and hepatitis B virus infection.

On this clonotype itself: At one end the junction does not follow the germline gene, possibly because of a read error. The chain carries TRBV4-3 and TRBJ2-1, with 7 bases matching TRBD2. CDR1 is LGHNA and CDR2 is YSLEER in the germline V gene. CDR3 size: 16 residues. The CDR3 reads CASNQDRSGIHNEQFF. The DNA for the CDR3 is TGCGCCAGCAACCAAGATCGGAGCGGGATACACAATGAGCAGTTCTTC.

This clonotype was counted at least ten times. The genes are TRBV6-6 and TRBJ2-2, with TRBD2 matching over 10 bases. J gave up 7 bases and V 7 bases, and 12 bases lay outside the gene matches. The CDR3 is 16 amino acids. Germline V gene data show CDR1 as MNHNY and CDR2 as SVGAGI (reference sequence). The CDR3 reads CASNPSGSGGFGELFF. CDR3 bases: TGTGCCAGCAACCCTAGCGGGAGCGGGGGGTTCGGGGAGCTGTTTTTT.

The CDR3 region is CAGSLGAFSTDTQYF. The CDR3 DNA follows: TGTGCGGGCAGCCTCGGGGCTTTTAGCACAGATACGCAGTATTTT. The genes are TRBV7-3 and TRBJ2-3; D tentatively reads TRBD1 or TRBD2 (5 bases each). Germline V lookup: CDR1 SGHTA, CDR2 FQGTGA. The CDR3 is made up of 15 amino acids.

On this clonotype: Given the absence of the conserved phenylalanine or tryptophan at the CDR3 end, a read error is likely. This rearrangement joins TRBV10-2 to TRBJ1-2; D remains ambiguous. The CDR3 is 16 residues long. Germline V gene data show CDR1 as WSHSY and CDR2 as SAAADI. The DNA for the CDR3 is TGCGCCAGCAGTGAGTCCGGCGGAAGTCCTAACTATGGTTACACCCTC. Its protein is CASSESGGSPNYGYTL.

As for this clonotype: At one end the junction does not follow the germline gene, possibly because of a read error. The chain combines TRBV5-4 with TRBJ2-2, with D perhaps matching TRBD2 (6 bases). Germline lookup yields CDR1 SGHNT and CDR2 YYREEE (reference sequence). This CDR3 has 15 residues. The CDR3 sequence: CASSSTSANTGDLFF. The CDR3 DNA reads as TGTGCCAGCAGTTCGACTAGTGCGAACACCGGGGACCTGTTTTTT.

In the case of this clonotype: This CDR3 fails to terminate in the conserved phenylalanine or tryptophan, so it likely reflects a read error. The rearrangement uses TRBV2 and TRBJ1-1; the D is unclear. The CDR3 has 14 residues. Per the germline V gene, CDR1 is SNHLY and CDR2 is FYNNEI. In DNA, the CDR3 is TGTGTCAGCAGTGCTGGCAGTAGGTGGGCTGAAGCTTTCTCT. This sequence encodes CVSSAGSRWAEAFS.

This clonotype was seen only a few times. The chain combines TRBV4-2 with TRBJ2-3; D might be TRBD2 (6 bases). V was cut by 8 bases and J by 12 bases, with 21 bases left in between. Per germline, CDR1 LGHNA and CDR2 YNFKEQ. CDR3 length: 13 residues. The CDR3 is CASGRESTDAQYF. CDR3 DNA: TGTGCCAGCGGTCGGGAGTCCACAGATGCACAGTATTTT.

This sequence joins TRBV30 and TRBJ2-1; 11 bases match TRBD2. Germline CDR1 reads GTSNPN; CDR2 reads SVGIG (reference sequence). V lost 1 base, J lost 9 bases, and 11 bases stayed unmatched. This CDR3 is 16 amino acids long. This CDR3 reads CAWSGSGRAHGTEQFF. CDR3 bases: TGTGCCTGGAGTGGTAGCGGGAGGGCCCATGGCACTGAGCAGTTCTTC.

This clonotype was seen only once. The chain carries TRBV29-1 and TRBJ1-5; a weak D match, TRBD1 (6 bases). The J call may not be correct, given that the DNA end is closer to TRBJ2-3. In germline, CDR1 is SQVTM, CDR2 ANQGSEA. This CDR3 has 13 amino acids. The CDR3 spells CMVVGQINQHQYF. CDR3 DNA: TGCATGGTTGTCGGACAGATCAATCAGCACCAGTATTTT.

Many counts were recorded for this clonotype. The rearrangement links TRBV20-1 to TRBJ2-1; TRBD2 matches 9 bases. This CDR3 spans 15 amino acids. Germline V lookup: CDR1 DFQATT, CDR2 SNEGSKA (reference sequence). V shed 5 bases, J shed 5 bases, and the junction held 10 bases outside the gene matches. The CDR3 DNA is TGCAGTGCTGCTCCCCTACCTAGCGGGAACAATGAGCAGTTCTTC. The encoded protein is CSAAPLPSGNNEQFF.

The chain is built from TRBV18 and TRBJ2-7; D might be TRBD1 (6 bases). The tail of the sequence fits TRBJ2-1 better, so the J call may be wrong. The CDR3 is 15 amino acids. The germline V gene has CDR1 KGHSH and CDR2 LQKENI. CDR3: CASSPLHRTDYEQFF. The CDR3 bases are TGTGCCAGCTCACCATTGCATAGGACAGACTACGAGCAGTTCTTC.

Only one count was recorded for this clonotype. The conserved phenylalanine or tryptophan normally closing the CDR3 is absent here, so this likely arose from a read error. The rearrangement links TRBV5-1 to TRBJ2-1, with D tentatively TRBD2 (7 bases). Germline CDR1 reads SGHRS; CDR2 reads YFSETQ. This CDR3 contains 16 residues. The CDR3 DNA reads TGCGTCAGCAGCTTGACCCTAGGGGGGGGCCACAATGAGCAGTTCCTC. The encoded protein is CVSSLTLGGGHNEQFL.

The chain has TRBV28 and TRBJ2-7; D not certain. V dropped 10 bases and J dropped 0 bases, with 16 bases sitting between them. CDR3 length equals 14 residues. Germline-derived CDR1 and CDR2 are MDHEN and SYDVKM. CDR3 amino acids: CANRKEKSSYEQYF. Here the CDR3 DNA reads TGTGCCAACAGAAAGGAGAAGAGCTCCTACGAGCAGTACTTC.

This clonotype has a single count. Likely a read error: the CDR3 ends without its conserved phenylalanine or tryptophan. The rearrangement joins TRBV4-1 to TRBJ2-7; D call uncertain. Trimming took off 8 bases at V and 3 bases at J, with 17 bases between the two ends. The CDR3 covers 14 residues. Looked up from germline, CDR1 is MGHRA and CDR2 is YSYEKL. In nucleotides, the CDR3 is TGCGCCAGCGACCAAACAAACCAGATCTACGAGCAGTACTTA. Its protein product is CASDQTNQIYEQYL.